The clone carrying this TCR beta chain was seen at least ten times. The target antigen is unknown. The data were obtained in a study of T cells in Graves' hyperthyroidism and ophthalmopathy. Study summary: Peripheral blood collection took place at initial diagnosis, before any treatment.

TCR beta CDR3 sequences were amplified from RNA transcripts. An initial round of RT-PCR targeting the TCR CDR3 relied on the HTBI primer set. From the multiplex PCR reads, TCRdb called clonotypes with MiXCR, one entry per CDR3 protein. This sample has approximately 480,000 distinct CDR3 sequences; less than 25% occur once, and the top ten carry about a quarter. Study-level findings and limits: Researchers found most expanded thyroid clonotypes above 0.001 in blood as well.

V lost 5 bases and J 4 bases, leaving 8 bases between the germline ends. This CDR3 is built from 12 residues. This clonotype originated in a man aged 18 to 29 with Graves' hyperthyroidism. The chain carries TRBV12-3 or TRBV12-4 and TRBJ1-2, with D uncertain. Sequencing used blood. CDR3 protein: CASSKVFYGYTF. As DNA, the CDR3 is TGTGCCAGCAGTAAGGTTTTCTATGGCTACACCTTC.